These 21 T cell receptor beta chains share one sample of origin, sequenced in a study of glioma-infiltrating T cells. TCR alpha and beta CDR3 regions were amplified from RNA using iRepertoire nested multiplex PCR. TCRdb reprocessed the multiplex PCR reads with MiXCR, giving one entry per CDR3 protein. The sample lists over 100,000 distinct CDR3 sequences, under 30% seen once, with under 45% in the top ten. The specimen was glioma tissue, nonneoplastic brain tissue, or PBMCs (not recorded which). These receptors all come from a human donor with low-grade glioma or glioblastoma, undergoing nonglioma brain surgery, or in good health (not recorded which).

This clonotype turned up a few times. This chain uses TRBV5-1 with TRBJ2-7, with a tentative D call TRBD1 (5 bases). The V and J ends lost 0 bases and 4 bases respectively, with 5 bases between them. The CDR3 loop spans 12 amino acids. Germline V gene sequence: CDR1 SGHRS, CDR2 YFSETQ. The CDR3 spells CASSLGQYEQYF. CDR3 bases: TGCGCCAGCAGCTTGGGACAGTACGAGCAGTACTTC.

The rearrangement joins TRBV29-1 to TRBJ2-7; 8 bases match TRBD2. Per germline, CDR1 SQVTM and CDR2 ANQGSEA. The CDR3 length is 15 residues. Losses at the gene ends were 3 bases for V and 4 bases for J; bases not matched to a gene: 11. The CDR3 DNA is TGCAGCGTTGAGCCCGGGACTAGAGGGAGTTACGAGCAGTACTTC. Encoded protein: CSVEPGTRGSYEQYF.

This clonotype was seen ten or more times. The chain joins TRBV28 to TRBJ2-3; the D is unclear. The CDR3 runs 12 residues. The V gene lost 5 bases and the J gene lost 8 bases, with 11 bases spanning the gap. From germline, CDR1 is MDHEN and CDR2 SYDVKM. CDR3 DNA sequence: TGTGCCAGCAGTCCTCATCACCTTACGCAGTATTTT. Its translation is CASSPHHLTQYF. Combining the CDR3 with reference TRBV28 and TRBJ2-3 gives the whole variable domain DVKVTQSSRYLVKRTGEKVFLECVQDMDHENMFWYRQDPGLGLRLIYFSYDVKMKEKGDIPEGYSVSREKKERFSLILESASTNQTSMYLCASSPHHLTQYFGPGTRLTVL.

The CDR3: CASSLSIQRAYNEQFF. The CDR3 nucleotides are TGTGCCAGCAGCTTATCGATCCAGCGGGCGTACAATGAGCAGTTCTTC. The genes are TRBV11-3 and TRBJ2-1; D might be TRBD2 (6 bases). The CDR3 runs to 16 residues. The ends were cut back, 2 bases at V and 4 bases at J, with 15 bases in the middle. Germline CDR1 and CDR2: SGHNT and YENEEA.

The table lists this clonotype with many counts. The chain links TRBV7-2 to TRBJ2-1, with 9 bases that match TRBD2. With 6 bases clipped from V and 0 bases from J, the junction kept 9 bases outside the gene matches. The length of the CDR3 is 17 residues. Germline CDR1 is SGHTA and CDR2 is FQGNSA. CDR3 coding DNA: TGTGCCAGCAGTCGCGTGCCTAGCGGGGTCTCCTACAATGAGCAGTTCTTC. As protein: CASSRVPSGVSYNEQFF. Using reference TRBV7-2 and TRBJ2-1 for the parts outside the CDR3, the full variable domain is GAGVSQSPSNKVTEKGKDVELRCDPISGHTALYWYRQSLGQGLEFLIYFQGNSAPDKSGLPSDRFSAERTGGSVSTLTIQRTQQEDSAVYLCASSRVPSGVSYNEQFFGPGTRLTVL.

This clonotype has ten or more counts. The chain has TRBV20-1 and TRBJ1-2; D remains unclear. Germline assignment: CDR1 DFQATT and CDR2 SNEGSKA (reference sequence). This CDR3 contains 13 residues. The ends were cut back, 3 bases at V and 0 bases at J, with 8 bases in the middle. Written as DNA, the CDR3 is TGCAGTGCTAGGCCGAAGACTAACTATGGCTACACCTTC. As protein: CSARPKTNYGYTF.

This clonotype was counted a few times. The V and J genes are TRBV7-9 and TRBJ1-2; unclear D gene. Deletions cut 2 bases from V and 4 bases from J, with 2 bases between. This CDR3 spans 11 amino acids. Germline CDR1 is SEHNR and CDR2 is FQNEAQ (reference sequence). The chain's CDR3 is CASSLTYGYTF. Written as DNA, the CDR3 is TGTGCCAGCAGCTTAACCTATGGCTACACCTTC. The full variable domain, in which reference TRBV7-9 and TRBJ1-2 provide the parts outside the CDR3, is DTGVSQNPRHKITKRGQNVTFRCDPISEHNRLYWYRQTLGQGPEFLTYFQNEAQLEKSRLLSDRFSAERPKGSFSTLEIQRTEQGDSAMYLCASSLTYGYTFGSGTRLTVV.

The chain is built from TRBV15 and TRBJ2-7; 7 bases align to TRBD2. Germline values: CDR1 LNHNV, CDR2 YYDKDF (reference sequence). V shed 0 bases, J shed 3 bases, and the junction held 5 bases outside the gene matches. The CDR3 consists of 15 residues. The CDR3 spells CATSRDYGGSYEQYF. DNA of the CDR3: TGTGCCACCAGCAGAGATTACGGCGGGAGCTACGAGCAGTACTTC.

Details on this clonotype: This may be a read error: a much more frequent sequence differs by one nucleotide. The J gene is TRBJ1-1, the V gene TRBV4-1; weak D call: TRBD1 (5 bases). CDR1 and CDR2 from the germline V gene are MGHRA and YSYEKL. The CDR3 runs 17 residues. V was shortened by 0 bases and J by 2 bases, with 16 bases between the two germline ends. The CDR3 sequence is CASSQEGIQGRNTEAFF. The CDR3 region has the DNA TGCGCCAGCAGCCAAGAAGGCATCCAGGGAAGAAACACTGAAGCTTTCTTT.

This clonotype was found many times. The chain joins TRBV14 to TRBJ2-1; 7 bases are shared with TRBD2. CDR3 length: 14 residues. Trimming took 4 bases from V and 10 from J; bases not matched to a gene: 10. Germline V CDR1 and CDR2: SGHDN, FVKESK. The CDR3 DNA reads TGTGCCAGCAGCCGGTGGGCGGGAGTGAGCGAGCAGTTCTTC. Translation: CASSRWAGVSEQFF.

This clonotype appeared many times. The CDR3 region has the DNA TGTGCCAGCTCACCCCAGGGGGCAGGAACTGAAGCTTTCTTT. Translated, it gives CASSPQGAGTEAFF. The V call is TRBV18, the J call TRBJ1-1; 8 bases match TRBD1. The CDR3 extends over 14 amino acids. The germline gives CDR1 KGHSH, CDR2 LQKENI. J lost 5 bases, V lost 3 bases, and 5 bases had no gene match.

DNA of the CDR3: TGTGCCAGCAGCAAAGGACAGGTAAACGTTGAGCAGTACTTC. Protein sequence: CASSKGQVNVEQYF. This chain uses TRBV6-5 with TRBJ2-7; 7 nucleotides match TRBD1. The CDR3 is 14 amino acids. Germline V gene sequence: CDR1 MNHEY, CDR2 SVGAGI. With V trimmed by 6 bases and J by 7 bases, 12 bases remained unmatched.

This clonotype was seen a handful of times. J is TRBJ2-1 and V is TRBV2; 10 nucleotides match TRBD2. Per the germline V gene, CDR1 is SNHLY and CDR2 is FYNNEI. The CDR3 runs 14 residues. Losses at the gene ends were 4 bases for V and 7 bases for J; bases not matched to a gene: 4. CDR3 sequence (DNA): TGTGCCAGCAGTGGTTTACTAGCGGGGAATGAGCAGTTCTTC. Encoded protein: CASSGLLAGNEQFF.

This clonotype was seen at least ten times. The chain carries TRBV6-2 or TRBV6-3 and TRBJ2-1, with D tentatively TRBD1 (8 bases). Germline V gene sequence: CDR1 MNHEY, CDR2 SVGEGT. Trimming stripped 3 bases from V and 3 bases from J, with 15 bases between. The CDR3 has 16 residues. The DNA of the CDR3 is TGTGCCAGCAGTTATTCAACAGGGGGGGTCTACAATGAGCAGTTCTTC. Translated: CASSYSTGGVYNEQFF.

This clonotype came up many times. The rearrangement uses TRBV2 and TRBJ1-1; D call uncertain. Germline V lookup: CDR1 SNHLY, CDR2 FYNNEI. CDR3 length equals 13 residues. The V and J ends lost 6 bases and 4 bases respectively, with 12 bases between them. This CDR3 is CASRDGISTEAFF. CDR3 nucleotides: TGTGCCAGCAGGGACGGGATCAGCACTGAAGCTTTCTTT.

This clonotype showed up just a few times. At one end, the junction sequence differs from germline, possibly due to a read error. V gene TRBV6-1 combines with J gene TRBJ2-1; 8 bases align to TRBD1. The length of the CDR3 is 13 residues. Germline assignment: CDR1 MNHNS and CDR2 SASEGT. The CDR3 is CSSAGGPYNEQFF. CDR3 nucleotides: TGTTCCAGTGCAGGGGGCCCCTACAATGAGCAGTTCTTC.

This clonotype appeared many times. In nucleotides, the CDR3 is TGCAGTGCCAAAAGACAGGGTACCTACGAGCAGTACTTC. Protein product: CSAKRQGTYEQYF. The chain recombines TRBV20-1 with TRBJ2-7, with TRBD1 matching 7 bases. Trimming cost V 6 bases and J 2 bases; bases outside gene matches: 7. From germline, CDR1 is DFQATT and CDR2 SNEGSKA (reference sequence). This CDR3 is built from 13 residues.

This clonotype was counted only a few times. This chain links TRBV4-3 with TRBJ2-5; weak D call: TRBD1 (5 bases). The CDR3 spans 15 residues. With 0 bases removed from V and 1 base from J, the gap between germline ends came to 9 bases. Germline CDR1 LGHNA, CDR2 YSLEER. The CDR3 region has the DNA TGCGCCAGCAGCCAAGATTGGCAGGGCCAAGAGACCCAGTACTTC. Protein: CASSQDWQGQETQYF.

This clonotype has ten or more counts. The chain combines TRBV7-9 with TRBJ1-5; TRBD1 matches at 9 bases. The CDR3 has 18 residues. Trimming at V came to 2 bases and at J to 6 bases, leaving 14 bases not matched to a gene. CDR1 is SEHNR, CDR2 FQNEAQ, per germline (reference sequence). The CDR3 coding sequence is TGTGCCAGCAGCTTATACGACAGGGGGTTCGACTCCGCTCAGCCCCAGCATTTT. It encodes CASSLYDRGFDSAQPQHF.

Worth noting for this clonotype: One end of the junction fails to match germline, which may point to a read error. The chain recombines TRBV25-1 with TRBJ1-1; no clear D. The CDR3 sequence is 11 residues long. CDR1 and CDR2 from the germline V gene are MGHDK and SYGVNS. The CDR3 here is CASSKNTEDVF. The CDR3, as DNA: TGTGCCAGCAGTAAGAACACTGAAGATGTCTTT. The full variable domain, its missing parts supplied by reference TRBV25-1 and TRBJ1-1, is EADIYQTPRYLVIGTGKKITLECSQTMGHDKMYWYQQDPGMELHLIHYSYGVNSTEKGDLSSESTVSRIRTEHFPLTLESARPSHTSQYLCASSKNTEDVFGQGTRLTVV.

This chain connects TRBV29-1 to TRBJ1-1; D is perhaps TRBD1 (5 bases). From germline, CDR1 is SQVTM and CDR2 ANQGSEA. The CDR3 is 13 residues long. Trimming pared 4 bases from V and 8 bases from J, leaving 17 bases between. In nucleotides, the CDR3 is TGCAGCGTTGGTGTGGGGCTAAGGGAAGAAGCTTTCTTT. Amino acids: CSVGVGLREEAFF. The variable domain in full, completed from reference TRBV29-1 and TRBJ1-1, reads SAVISQKPSRDICQRGTSLTIQCQVDSQVTMMFWYRQQPGQSLTLIATANQGSEATYESGFVIDKFPISRPNLTFSTLTVSNMSPEDSSIYLCSVGVGLREEAFFGQGTRLTVV.